The 28 T cell receptor beta chains given below trace back to one sample, sequenced in a study of T-cell reconstitution after alpha-beta-depleted transplantation in children (dated by TCRdb to 2016 to 2017). Library construction relied on PCR. Sequenced on an Illumina HiSeq 2500. TCR libraries were prepared with molecular barcoding, using unique molecular identifiers to normalize TCRbeta repertoire quantification. The public reads were quality trimmed at Q25 with fastp and then assembled into clones with MiXCR by TCRdb, keeping productive beta chains. Entries that share a CDR3 protein sequence are merged under the most common genes and DNA. The sample records some 300,000 distinct CDR3 sequences, 9% to 12% of which are singletons. The biggest ten clones account for around 2.5% of the sample. The source was PBMCs from the stem cell graft donor, collected from the stem cell graft. The receptor set was obtained from a human donor who donated a stem cell graft to a child with acute lymphoblastic leukemia.

In this sample, this clonotype turned up a few times. The chain couples TRBV4-3 to TRBJ2-7; D is undetermined. Trimming left V 0 bases short and J 3 bases short, with 18 bases between. Germline CDR1 and CDR2: LGHNA and YSLEER. The length of the CDR3 is 17 residues. CDR3: CASSQDDQTLSYYEQYF. The CDR3 bases are TGCGCCAGCAGCCAAGACGATCAGACCCTGTCGTACTACGAGCAGTACTTC.

In its sample, this clonotype was seen many times. The chain joins TRBV6-5 to TRBJ1-3; D might be TRBD1 (6 bases). Germline V gene data show CDR1 as MNHEY and CDR2 as SVGAGI. The CDR3 is 16 amino acids. V dropped 4 bases and J dropped 0 bases, with 13 bases sitting between them. CDR3 DNA: TGTGCCAGCAGTTCGCAGGGGCTGAGCTCTGGAAACACCATATATTTT. This sequence encodes CASSSQGLSSGNTIYF.

Concerning this clonotype itself: Mismatch with germline at one junction end may stem from a read error. The CDR3 coding sequence is TGCGCCAGCAGCTTGGGGGGAACTGGGGCCAACGTCCTGACTTTC. Translation: CASSLGGTGANVLTF. The rearrangement joins TRBV12-3 or TRBV12-4 to TRBJ2-6, with a tentative D call TRBD2 (6 bases). The CDR3 is 15 residues long.

This clonotype was counted only a few times. The V gene is TRBV6-1, the J gene TRBJ2-5, with D unresolved. The length of the CDR3 is 14 residues. With 7 bases removed from V and 5 bases from J, the gap between germline ends came to 17 bases. Germline loops: CDR1 MNHNS, CDR2 SASEGT. The CDR3 is CASTQGTVRETQYF. The CDR3 nucleotides are TGTGCCAGCACCCAAGGAACGGTCCGGGAGACCCAGTACTTC.

The chain is built from TRBV5-1 and TRBJ1-1, with a tentative D call TRBD1 (5 bases). Deletions cut 0 bases from V and 0 bases from J, with 21 bases between. This CDR3 is 19 amino acids long. Germline V CDR1 and CDR2: SGHRS, YFSETQ. This CDR3 is CASSLDTGSRGWMNTEAFF. The CDR3 DNA reads TGCGCCAGCAGCTTGGACACAGGATCCAGAGGTTGGATGAACACTGAAGCTTTCTTT.

This chain links TRBV12-3 or TRBV12-4 with TRBJ2-5; TRBD1 matches at 9 bases. CDR3 length: 15 residues. Trimming removed 6 bases from V and 4 bases from J; junction bases left unmatched: 9. The CDR3 region has the DNA TGTGCCAGCAGCACGTCAGGGACAGGGTCAGAGACCCAGTACTTC. This sequence encodes CASSTSGTGSETQYF.

The table lists this clonotype with many counts. This chain connects TRBV7-3 to TRBJ2-1; tentatively, D is TRBD2 (6 bases). Trimming removed 4 bases at V and 6 bases at J, with 16 bases between. Germline CDR1 and CDR2: SGHTA and FQGTGA. This CDR3 comprises 15 residues. The CDR3 spells CASSSEGLQGNEQFF. The CDR3 coding sequence is TGTGCCAGCAGCTCAGAGGGACTCCAGGGCAATGAGCAGTTCTTC.

The chain links TRBV20-1 to TRBJ2-3; 14 nucleotides align to TRBD2. Germline V gene sequence: CDR1 DFQATT, CDR2 SNEGSKA (reference sequence). V lost 1 base and J lost 8; bases outside the gene matches: 8. The CDR3 contains 16 residues. This CDR3 reads CSARASGLAGVITQYF. CDR3 coding DNA: TGCAGTGCTAGAGCCTCGGGACTAGCGGGAGTCATTACGCAGTATTTT.

The gene calls are TRBV29-1 and TRBJ2-5, with D possibly being TRBD2 (5 bases). CDR3 length: 13 amino acids. Germline V CDR1 and CDR2: SQVTM, ANQGSEA. Trimming pared 8 bases from V and 2 bases from J, leaving 15 bases between. Here the CDR3 reads CSTLTGMQETQYF. The CDR3 nucleotides are TGCAGCACCCTGACCGGGATGCAAGAGACCCAGTACTTC.

This clonotype was counted only a few times. This chain connects TRBV4-2 to TRBJ2-6; unclear D gene. V gave up 1 base and J gave up 1 base, with 11 bases separating them. CDR3 length: 17 residues. Germline V gene data show CDR1 as LGHNA and CDR2 as YNFKEQ. The DNA of the CDR3 is TGTGCCAGCAGCCAAGTCCCCTTCGGTTCTGGGGCCAACGTCCTGACTTTC. It is translated as CASSQVPFGSGANVLTF.

This clonotype was recorded many times. The J gene is TRBJ2-2, the V gene TRBV3-1, with D unresolved. The CDR3 sequence is 17 residues long. CDR1 and CDR2 (germline): LGHDT, YNNKEL (reference sequence). V dropped 3 bases and J dropped 2 bases, with 16 bases sitting between them. The CDR3 DNA follows: TGTGCCAGCAGCCAGGATCGGCGACTGGCCAACACCGGGGAGCTGTTTTTT. This codes for CASSQDRRLANTGELFF.

The chain recombines TRBV7-3 with TRBJ2-5; tentative D call: TRBD2 (5 bases). This CDR3 region has 16 residues. V lost 0 bases and J lost 4, with 15 bases in between. Germline V gene lookup returns CDR1 SGHTA and CDR2 FQGTGA. The CDR3 bases are TGTGCCAGCAGCTTAACCCCAACTAGTAAACCAGAGACCCAGTACTTC. This encodes CASSLTPTSKPETQYF.

The V gene is TRBV7-2, the J gene TRBJ2-1, with D maybe TRBD1 (5 bases). Trimming left V 1 base short and J 4 bases short, with 8 bases between. The V gene's germline CDR1 is SGHTA and CDR2 FQGNSA. The CDR3 consists of 14 residues. The CDR3 region has the DNA TGTGCCAGCAGCTTAGACACAGGATACAATGAGCAGTTCTTC. It is translated as CASSLDTGYNEQFF. Full variable domain (rest looked up from reference TRBV7-2 and TRBJ2-1): GAGVSQSPSNKVTEKGKDVELRCDPISGHTALYWYRQSLGQGLEFLIYFQGNSAPDKSGLPSDRFSAERTGGSVSTLTIQRTQQEDSAVYLCASSLDTGYNEQFFGPGTRLTVL.

This clonotype appeared many times. The chain recombines TRBV6-5 with TRBJ1-1; D is unresolved. CDR3 length: 16 amino acids. In germline, CDR1 is MNHEY, CDR2 SVGAGI. The V end lost 2 bases, the J end lost 0 bases, and 13 bases lay between the germline ends. The CDR3 coding sequence is TGTGCCAGCAGTTACAACACAGCAACGATGAACACTGAAGCTTTCTTT. Amino acid sequence: CASSYNTATMNTEAFF.

The chain couples TRBV12-3 or TRBV12-4 to TRBJ2-6; 7 bases align to TRBD1. The CDR3 is made up of 15 amino acids. Trimming cost V 4 bases and J 1 base; bases outside gene matches: 1. The CDR3 bases are TGTGCCAGCAGTTACAGGGGTTCTGGGGCCAACGTCCTGACTTTC. This encodes CASSYRGSGANVLTF.

The V call is TRBV29-1, the J call TRBJ1-2, with unresolved D. The germline gives CDR1 SQVTM, CDR2 ANQGSEA. Trimming cost V 4 bases and J 1 base, with 13 bases left between them. The CDR3 consists of 14 residues. The chain's CDR3 is CSVGGVLLNYGYTF. CDR3 nucleotide sequence: TGCAGCGTTGGCGGAGTTCTACTTAACTATGGCTACACCTTC.

This clonotype was detected only a few times. V is TRBV7-9 and J is TRBJ1-2; D unclear. CDR3 size: 16 residues. V lost 1 base to trimming and J lost 2 bases, with 14 bases between them. The germline V gene has CDR1 SEHNR and CDR2 FQNEAQ (reference sequence). In DNA, the CDR3 is TGTGCCAGCAGCTTAGGTTTGGCAATGAAAAACTATGGCTACACCTTC. It is translated as CASSLGLAMKNYGYTF.

This clonotype was counted many times. The chain employs TRBV7-9 and TRBJ1-1; D is undetermined. The CDR3 totals 11 residues. Germline V CDR1 and CDR2: SEHNR, FQNEAQ (reference sequence). V shed 5 bases and J shed 7 bases, with 8 bases lying between them. As DNA, the CDR3 is TGTGCCAGCAGCGACTATCATGAAGCTTTCTTT. Translation: CASSDYHEAFF.

This clonotype has just a few counts. The CDR3 sequence is CASSYSSGRADTQYF. In DNA form, the CDR3 reads TGCGCCAGCAGCTATTCTAGCGGGAGGGCAGATACGCAGTATTTT. This chain connects TRBV5-1 to TRBJ2-3; 12 positions agree with TRBD2. V was clipped by 3 bases and J by 4 bases; unmatched bases: 3. Germline V CDR1 and CDR2: SGHRS, YFSETQ. The CDR3 contains 15 residues.

Only a few counts were recorded for this clonotype. The chain joins TRBV12-3 or TRBV12-4 to TRBJ2-4, with a possible D match to TRBD2 (6 bases). The CDR3 loop spans 16 amino acids. The germline V and J ends were trimmed by 7 bases and 0 bases, with 16 bases remaining between them. CDR3 region: CASTYRRVVAKNIQYF. The CDR3 bases are TGTGCCAGCACCTACCGGAGGGTAGTAGCCAAAAACATTCAGTACTTC.

This clonotype came up a few times. J is TRBJ2-3 and V is TRBV7-2, with 11 bases lining up with TRBD2. V gave up 2 bases and J gave up 1 base; unmatched junction bases: 2. There are 16 residues in the CDR3. CDR1 and CDR2 from the germline V gene are SGHTA and FQGNSA. CDR3 loop: CASSLTSGSRTDTQYF. Here the CDR3 DNA reads TGTGCCAGCAGCTTAACTAGCGGGAGTCGCACAGATACGCAGTATTTT.

The table lists this clonotype with a few counts. The chain recombines TRBV7-3 with TRBJ2-7; the match to TRBD2 covers 10 bases. Per germline, CDR1 SGHTA and CDR2 FQGTGA. The CDR3 is made up of 17 amino acids. The J segment lost 1 base and the V segment lost 5 bases, leaving 11 bases of the junction unmatched. CDR3 DNA: TGTGCCAGCAGCGCGATCTGGGGACTAGCGTGGTCCTACGAGCAGTACTTC. Translating gives CASSAIWGLAWSYEQYF.

This clonotype has a handful of counts. The chain has TRBV15 and TRBJ2-7; TRBD1 might be the D (6 bases). Germline V gene sequence: CDR1 LNHNV, CDR2 YYDKDF (reference sequence). V was cut by 3 bases and J by 0 bases, with 12 bases left in between. The CDR3 loop spans 15 amino acids. CDR3 sequence: CATSRGASSSYEQYF. CDR3 bases: TGTGCCACCAGCAGGGGGGCTTCGAGCTCCTACGAGCAGTACTTC.

This clonotype has a handful of counts. The chain uses TRBV3-1 and TRBJ2-2; 8 bases line up with TRBD2. The ends lost 4 bases at V and 3 bases at J; junction bases unmatched: 13. The CDR3 contains 18 residues. Germline assignment: CDR1 LGHDT and CDR2 YNNKEL (reference sequence). CDR3 loop: CASSLLASGPFDTGELFF. The CDR3 region has the DNA TGTGCCAGCAGCCTACTCGCTAGCGGGCCCTTTGACACCGGGGAGCTGTTTTTT.

About this clonotype itself: This may be a read error: a much more frequent sequence differs by one nucleotide. The chain links TRBV29-1 to TRBJ2-1; 7 bases are a match to TRBD1. There are 16 residues in the CDR3. Germline CDR1 reads SQVTM; CDR2 reads ANQGSEA. The DNA for the CDR3 is TGCGGCGTTCCCCTACTTTTGGGACAGTCCTACAATGAGCAGTTCTTC. Its protein product is CGVPLLLGQSYNEQFF.

This clonotype was counted a few times. The V call is TRBV27, the J call TRBJ2-1, with 9 bases identical to TRBD2. The V gene's germline CDR1 is MNHEY and CDR2 SMNVEV (reference sequence). V shed 5 bases, J shed 2 bases, and the junction held 7 bases outside the gene matches. The CDR3 spans 16 residues. The CDR3 protein is CASSNSGSPPYNEQFF. DNA of the CDR3: TGTGCCAGCAGTAATAGCGGGAGCCCCCCCTACAATGAGCAGTTCTTC.

The rearrangement joins TRBV4-1 to TRBJ2-7; weak D call: TRBD1 (7 bases). The germline CDR1 and CDR2 sequences are MGHRA and YSYEKL. The ends were cut back, 4 bases at V and 5 bases at J, with 18 bases in the middle. CDR3 length: 15 residues. The CDR3, as DNA: TGCGCCAGCAGCCCCTTAGGAGGGGGCTATAACGAGCAGTACTTC. It is translated as CASSPLGGGYNEQYF.

This clonotype was detected ten times or more. V and J are TRBV28 and TRBJ2-5; D gene unclear. Trimming took off 6 bases at V and 0 bases at J, with 11 bases between the two ends. CDR1 is MDHEN, CDR2 SYDVKM, per germline. The CDR3 is made up of 14 amino acids. The CDR3 sequence: CASRAYANQETQYF. The CDR3 nucleotides read TGTGCCAGCAGGGCCTACGCCAACCAAGAGACCCAGTACTTC.